This T cell receptor beta chain was sequenced for a study of regulatory T cells in long-lasting Graves disease. Study observations and caveats: It is possible that accuracy was reduced by the small size of the sample.

The TCR beta library used iRepertoire HTBI primers with Arm-PCR amplification of CDR3. TCRdb re-derived calls from the multiplex PCR reads in MiXCR, one entry per CDR3 protein. This repertoire shows about 620,000 distinct CDR3 sequences, 16% found once; its top ten account for around a sixth. Trimming at V came to 3 bases and at J to 8 bases, leaving 4 bases not matched to a gene. There are 13 residues in the CDR3. Germline lookup yields CDR1 SGHTA and CDR2 FQGTGA. Time point given: newly diagnosed GD, antithyroid drugs for less than 3 months. The TCR library used RNA extracted from PBMCs. Nine milliliters of peripheral blood were taken and placed in EDTA tubes. This clonotype showed up many times. Antigen unknown. The same sample was also studied in work on T cells in Graves' hyperthyroidism and ophthalmopathy. That study reports: TCR CDR3 underwent first-round RT-PCR with the HTBI primer set. Clonotypes that were expanded in thyroid above 0.001 mostly appeared in blood too.

Sequencing was performed on peripheral blood mononuclear cells (PBMCs), taken at new diagnosis, from a patient treated with antithyroid drugs. The receptor was derived from a woman aged 25 to 45 with Graves disease. This chain connects TRBV7-3 to TRBJ2-1, with 7 bases lining up with TRBD2. In DNA form, the CDR3 reads TGTGCCAGCAGCTTCTGGCGGGAGCATGAGCAGTTCTTC. This codes for CASSFWREHEQFF.